This note documents a single T cell receptor beta chain sequence. This CDR3 fails to terminate in the conserved phenylalanine or tryptophan, so it likely reflects a read error. Fresh 10 ml peripheral blood yielded PBMCs. The data stem from a study of T cells in Graves' hyperthyroidism and ophthalmopathy. This CDR3 spans 14 amino acids. Looked up from germline, CDR1 is KGHSH and CDR2 is LQKENI. The V gene lost 3 bases and the J gene lost 0 bases, with 8 bases spanning the gap. Amplification targeted TCR beta CDR3 regions from RNA transcripts. First-round RT-PCR of the TCR CDR3 relied on the HTBI primer set. TCRdb itself ran the multiplex PCR reads through MiXCR, one entry per CDR3 protein. This table holds fewer than 450,000 distinct CDR3 sequences, more than 13% found once.

The TCR sequence derives from a man aged 50 to 60 with Graves' ophthalmopathy. This sequence joins TRBV18 and TRBJ1-1; tentatively, D is TRBD1 (6 bases). Sequencing was done on a sample of blood. The CDR3 sequence: CASSPGHLNTEAFL. CDR3 sequence (DNA): TGTGCCAGCTCACCGGGACACTTGAACACTGAAGCTTTCCTT.